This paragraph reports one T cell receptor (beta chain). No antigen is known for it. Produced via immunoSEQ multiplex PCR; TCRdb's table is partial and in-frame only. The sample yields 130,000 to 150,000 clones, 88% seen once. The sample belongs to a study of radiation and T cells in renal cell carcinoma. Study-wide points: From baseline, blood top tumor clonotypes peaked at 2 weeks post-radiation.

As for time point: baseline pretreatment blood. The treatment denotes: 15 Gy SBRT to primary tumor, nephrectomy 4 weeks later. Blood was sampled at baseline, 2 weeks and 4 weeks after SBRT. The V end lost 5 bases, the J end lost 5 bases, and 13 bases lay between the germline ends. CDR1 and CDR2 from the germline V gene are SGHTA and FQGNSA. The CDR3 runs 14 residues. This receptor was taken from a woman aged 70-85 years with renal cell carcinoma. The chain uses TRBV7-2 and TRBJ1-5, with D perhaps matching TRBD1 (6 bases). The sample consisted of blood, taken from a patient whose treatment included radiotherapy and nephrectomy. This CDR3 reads CASSPGADYQPQHF. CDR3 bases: TGTGCCAGCAGCCCGGGGGCAGACTATCAGCCCCAGCATTTT.